This paragraph covers one T cell receptor beta chain sequence. Its antigen is unknown. The data were taken from a study of shared clonotypes between healthy human individuals. Trimming cost V 5 bases and J 5 bases, with 15 bases left between them. Germline CDR1 SGHAT, CDR2 FQNNGV. This CDR3 is 14 amino acids long. Produced via immunoSEQ multiplex PCR; TCRdb's table is partial and in-frame only. The sample has 2,500,000 or so clones, roughly 92% seen once; the top ten hold 0.37%. Study-wide results and limits: Sampling involved blood alone; tissue repertoires likely differ. Relative to memory subsets, naive subsets generally showed larger estimated richness.

CD4+ cells were split into CD45RA+ naive and CD45RA-negative memory subsets. This TCR was sampled from a man between 18 and 35 years old in good health. Some clones in this sample may be carry-over from other donors' samples. The sequencing sample was made of naive CD4+ T cells from PBMCs. Subset described: CD45RA+ positively selected. The chain carries TRBV11-2 and TRBJ1-1; the D is unclear. CDR3 nucleotide sequence: TGTGCCAGCAGCCCCCTCAATGGAGGAACTGAAGCTTTCTTT. This gives the protein CASSPLNGGTEAFF.